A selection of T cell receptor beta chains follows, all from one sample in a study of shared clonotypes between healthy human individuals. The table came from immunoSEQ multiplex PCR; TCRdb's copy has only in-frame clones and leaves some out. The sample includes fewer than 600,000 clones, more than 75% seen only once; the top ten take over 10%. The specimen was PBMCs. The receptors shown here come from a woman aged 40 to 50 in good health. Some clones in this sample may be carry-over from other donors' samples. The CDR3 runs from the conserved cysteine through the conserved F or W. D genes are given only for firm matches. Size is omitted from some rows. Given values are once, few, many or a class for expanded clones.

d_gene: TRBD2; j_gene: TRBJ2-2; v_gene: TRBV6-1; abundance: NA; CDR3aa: CASSATGTSSGELFF; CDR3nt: TGTGCCAGCAGTGCGACCGGGACTAGCTCCGGGGAGCTGTTTTTT
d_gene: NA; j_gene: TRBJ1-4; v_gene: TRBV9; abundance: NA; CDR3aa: CASKEGRVVEKLFF; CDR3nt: TGTGCCAGCAAGGAGGGTCGCGTTGTGGAAAAACTGTTTTTT
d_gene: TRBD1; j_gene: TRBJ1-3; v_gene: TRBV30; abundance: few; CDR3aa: CAWSHGTAGNTIYF; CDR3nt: TGTGCCTGGAGCCACGGGACAGCAGGAAACACCATATATTTT
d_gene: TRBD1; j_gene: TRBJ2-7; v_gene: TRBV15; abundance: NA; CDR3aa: CATSRDQGQGAGYEQYF; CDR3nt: TGTGCCACCAGCAGAGATCAAGGGCAGGGGGCTGGCTACGAGCAGTACTTC
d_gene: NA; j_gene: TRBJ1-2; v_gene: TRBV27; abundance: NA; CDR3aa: CASSFSGAENYGYTF; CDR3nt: TGTGCCAGCAGTTTTTCAGGGGCGGAGAACTATGGCTACACCTTC
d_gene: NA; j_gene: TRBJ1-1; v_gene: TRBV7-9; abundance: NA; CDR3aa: CASSFTDNRNTEAFF; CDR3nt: TGTGCCAGCAGCTTCACGGACAACCGGAACACTGAAGCTTTCTTT
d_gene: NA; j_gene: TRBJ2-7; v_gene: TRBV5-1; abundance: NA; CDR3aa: CASRPHQDPRDYEQYF; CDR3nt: TGCGCCAGCAGACCGCATCAGGACCCCAGAGACTACGAGCAGTACTTC
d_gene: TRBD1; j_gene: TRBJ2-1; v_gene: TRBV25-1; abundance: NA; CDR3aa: CASSDPGQGDNEQFF; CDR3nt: TGTGCCAGCAGTGACCCGGGACAGGGAGACAATGAGCAGTTCTTC
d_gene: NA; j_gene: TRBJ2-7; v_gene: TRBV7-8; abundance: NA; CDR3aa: CASSFSGLLYEQYF; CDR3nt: TGTGCCAGCAGCTTCTCGGGACTTCTCTACGAGCAGTACTTC
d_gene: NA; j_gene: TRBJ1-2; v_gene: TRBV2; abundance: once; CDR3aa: CASSGQATAGGYTF; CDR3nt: TGTGCCAGCAGTGGACAGGCCACGGCTGGTGGCTACACCTTC
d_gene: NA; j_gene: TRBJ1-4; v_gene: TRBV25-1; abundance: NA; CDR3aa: CASSSGTPNEKLFF; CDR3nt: TGTGCCAGCAGTTCCGGGACGCCGAATGAAAAACTGTTTTTT
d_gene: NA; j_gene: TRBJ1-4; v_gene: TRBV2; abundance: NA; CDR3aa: CASLYRESEKLFF; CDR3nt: TGTGCCAGCCTCTACAGGGAGTCTGAAAAACTGTTTTTT
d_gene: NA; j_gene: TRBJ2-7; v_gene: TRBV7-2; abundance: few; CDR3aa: CASSLGRGPYEQYF; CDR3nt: TGTGCCAGCAGCTTAGGGCGTGGGCCCTACGAGCAGTACTTC
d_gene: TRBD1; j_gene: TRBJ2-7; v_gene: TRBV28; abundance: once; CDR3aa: CASRTTGQGVGQYF; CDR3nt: TGTGCCAGCAGGACGACGGGACAGGGAGTAGGGCAGTACTTC
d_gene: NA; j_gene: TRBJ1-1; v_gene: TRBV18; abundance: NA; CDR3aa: CASSSRGDTEAFF; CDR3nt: TGTGCCAGCTCATCGAGGGGGGACACTGAAGCTTTCTTT
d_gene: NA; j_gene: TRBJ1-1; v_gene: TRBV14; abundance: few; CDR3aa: CASSRGPEAFF; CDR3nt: TGTGCCAGCAGCCGCGGGCCTGAAGCTTTCTTT
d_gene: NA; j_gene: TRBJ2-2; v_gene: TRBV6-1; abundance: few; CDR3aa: CASSDPGQQHTGELFF; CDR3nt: TGTGCCAGCAGTGACCCAGGACAACAACACACCGGGGAGCTGTTTTTT
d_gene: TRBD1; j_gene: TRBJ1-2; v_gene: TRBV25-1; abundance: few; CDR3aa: CASGGQGLSYTF; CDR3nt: TGTGCCAGCGGGGGACAGGGGTTAAGCTACACCTTC
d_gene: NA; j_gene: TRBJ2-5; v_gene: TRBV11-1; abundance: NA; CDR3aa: CASSSPPGFRQETQYF; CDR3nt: TGTGCCAGCAGTTCACCGCCAGGGTTTCGCCAAGAGACCCAGTACTTC
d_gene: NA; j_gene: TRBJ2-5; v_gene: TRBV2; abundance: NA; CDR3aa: CASSEAKETQYF; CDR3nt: TGTGCCAGCAGTGAGGCGAAGGAGACCCAGTACTTC
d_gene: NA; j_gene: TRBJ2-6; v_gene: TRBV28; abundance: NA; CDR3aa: CASLGRDSGANVLTF; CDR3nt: TGTGCCAGTCTCGGACGGGACTCTGGGGCCAACGTCCTGACTTTC
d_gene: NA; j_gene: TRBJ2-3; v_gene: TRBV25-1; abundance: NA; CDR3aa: CASGSPGSRGDTQYF; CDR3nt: TGTGCCAGCGGTTCCCCAGGGTCAAGAGGCGATACGCAGTATTTT
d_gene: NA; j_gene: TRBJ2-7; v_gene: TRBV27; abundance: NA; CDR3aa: CASLPKSPRQFSPRYEQYF; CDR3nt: TGTGCCAGCTTACCCAAGAGTCCCAGACAGTTCAGTCCCCGCTACGAGCAGTACTTC
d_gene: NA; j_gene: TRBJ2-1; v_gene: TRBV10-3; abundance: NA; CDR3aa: CAINPRWWGNEQFF; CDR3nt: TGTGCCATCAACCCCCGGTGGTGGGGTAATGAGCAGTTCTTC
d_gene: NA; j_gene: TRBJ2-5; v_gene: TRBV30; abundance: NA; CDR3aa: CAWSVHGSAAQYF; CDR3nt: TGTGCCTGGAGTGTACATGGTAGCGCGGCCCAGTACTTC
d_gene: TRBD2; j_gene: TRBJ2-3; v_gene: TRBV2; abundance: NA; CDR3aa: CASNPTSGTDTQYF; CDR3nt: TGTGCCAGCAATCCTACTAGCGGGACAGATACGCAGTATTTT
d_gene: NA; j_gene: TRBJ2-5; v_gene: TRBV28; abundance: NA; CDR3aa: CASSFSPGTREETQYF; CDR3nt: TGTGCCAGCAGTTTTAGTCCAGGGACGAGGGAAGAGACCCAGTACTTC
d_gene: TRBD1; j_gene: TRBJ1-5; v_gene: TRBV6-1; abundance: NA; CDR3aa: CASERTGLQPQHF; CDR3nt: TGTGCCAGCGAGAGGACAGGACTTCAGCCCCAGCATTTT
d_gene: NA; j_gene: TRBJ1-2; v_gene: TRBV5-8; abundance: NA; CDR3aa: CASPQKAFYGYTF; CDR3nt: TGTGCCAGCCCCCAGAAGGCATTCTATGGCTACACCTTC
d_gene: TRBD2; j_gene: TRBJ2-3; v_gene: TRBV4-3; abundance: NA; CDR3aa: CASSHPTSGMTDTQYF; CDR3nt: TGCGCCAGCAGCCACCCGACTAGCGGGATGACAGATACGCAGTATTTT
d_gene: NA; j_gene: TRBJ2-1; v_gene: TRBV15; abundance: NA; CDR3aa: CATSRDPGSYNEQFF; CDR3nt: TGTGCCACCAGCAGAGATCCTGGCTCCTACAATGAGCAGTTCTTC
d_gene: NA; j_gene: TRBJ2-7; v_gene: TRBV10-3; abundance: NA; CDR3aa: CAISDPTQGNLHEQYF; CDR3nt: TGTGCCATCAGTGATCCTACTCAGGGTAACCTCCACGAGCAGTACTTC